The source of this T cell receptor (beta chain) is a study of shared clonotypes between healthy human individuals. Study-level findings and limits: A generally larger estimated richness was seen in naive subsets than in memory subsets. The study found approximately 5% of naive CD4 clonotypes shared across a handful of donors.

On this clone: Its antigen is not known.

In the naive CD8 group, cells lacked CD45RO and were positively selected for CCR7, so terminally differentiated effector memory CD45RA+ cells were left out. Authors' methods: Junction-only sequences produced by ImmunoSEQ had no quality scores, so filtering differed. Generated by immunoSEQ multiplex PCR, the TCRdb table keeps only in-frame clones and is missing some. The D gene and trimming were derived from the DNA, and the V and J assignments and clone size from that table. The table includes about 2.2 million clones, over 85% detected once. Trimming removed 0 bases from V and 8 bases from J; junction bases left unmatched: 3. The CDR3 sequence is 15 residues long. Per germline, CDR1 MNHEY and CDR2 SVGAGI.

The chain is built from TRBV6-5 and TRBJ2-1; TRBD2 agrees at 11 bases. Sequencing was performed on naive CD8+ T cells from PBMCs. The receptor comes from a man younger than 35 in good health. Some clones in this sample may be carry-over from other donors' samples. The CDR3 protein is CASSYSWTSGHEQFF. The CDR3, as DNA: TGTGCCAGCAGTTACTCGTGGACTAGCGGGCATGAGCAGTTCTTC.